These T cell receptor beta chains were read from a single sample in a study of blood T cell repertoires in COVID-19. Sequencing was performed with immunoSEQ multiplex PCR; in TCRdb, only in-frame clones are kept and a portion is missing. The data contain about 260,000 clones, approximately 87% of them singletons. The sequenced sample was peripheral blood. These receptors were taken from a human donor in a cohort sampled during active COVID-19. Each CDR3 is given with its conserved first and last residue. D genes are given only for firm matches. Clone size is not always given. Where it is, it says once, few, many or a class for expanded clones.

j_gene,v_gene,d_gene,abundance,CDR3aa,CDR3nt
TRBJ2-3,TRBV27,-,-,CASKVVSGTDTQYF,TGTGCCAGCAAGGTGGTTAGCGGCACAGATACGCAGTATTTT
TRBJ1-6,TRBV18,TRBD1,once,CASSPNTGGHRPVTLHF,TGTGCCAGCTCACCTAATACAGGGGGACATCGTCCGGTTACCCTCCACTTT
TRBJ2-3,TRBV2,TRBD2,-,CASRRLAGGNTDTQYF,TGTGCCAGCAGGAGACTAGCGGGGGGAAACACAGATACGCAGTATTTT
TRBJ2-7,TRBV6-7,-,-,CASSLSVVGRQTYEQYF,TGTGCCAGCAGTTTGTCGGTGGTCGGCAGGCAGACCTACGAGCAGTACTTC
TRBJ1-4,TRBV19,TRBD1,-,CASSILDREKLFF,TGTGCCAGTAGTATATTGGACAGGGAAAAACTGTTTTTT
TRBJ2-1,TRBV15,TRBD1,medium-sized,CATEDRGNNEQFF,TGTGCCACCGAGGACAGGGGAAACAATGAGCAGTTCTTC
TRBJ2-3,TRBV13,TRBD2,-,CASSQFPSGGDTDTQYF,TGTGCCAGCAGCCAGTTCCCTAGCGGGGGTGACACAGATACGCAGTATTTT
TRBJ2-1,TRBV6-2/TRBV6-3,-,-,CASSYSKSSWALYNEQFF,TGTGCCAGCAGTTACTCGAAATCCTCATGGGCCCTTTACAATGAGCAGTTCTTC
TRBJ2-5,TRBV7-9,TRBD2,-,CASSYTSGSLGETQYF,TGTGCCAGCAGTTACACTAGCGGGAGTCTTGGAGAGACCCAGTACTTC
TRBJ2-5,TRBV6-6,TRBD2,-,CASRGLAAQGTQYF,TGTGCCAGCAGGGGACTAGCGGCGCAGGGGACCCAGTACTTC
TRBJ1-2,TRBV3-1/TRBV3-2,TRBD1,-,CASSQQRQGRATNYGYTF,TGTGCCAGCAGCCAACAGCGACAGGGGCGAGCCACTAACTATGGCTACACCTTC
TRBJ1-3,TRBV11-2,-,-,CASSLFYSGNTIYF,TGTGCCAGCAGCTTATTTTACTCTGGAAACACCATATATTTT
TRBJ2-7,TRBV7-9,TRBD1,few,CASSPGQGAWEQYF,TGTGCCAGCAGCCCTGGACAGGGGGCTTGGGAGCAGTACTTC
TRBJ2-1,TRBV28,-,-,CASSSHHRYEQFF,TGTGCCAGCAGTTCCCACCACAGGTATGAGCAGTTCTTC
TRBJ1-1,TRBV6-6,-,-,CASSSGGAAEAFF,TGTGCCAGCAGCTCGGGGGGCGCAGCTGAAGCTTTCTTT
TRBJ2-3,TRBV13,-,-,CASSRTDTQYF,TGTGCCAGCAGTCGGACAGATACGCAGTATTTT
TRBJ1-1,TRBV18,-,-,CASSPRRGWTEAFF,TGTGCCAGCTCACCCCGCCGGGGATGGACTGAAGCTTTCTTT
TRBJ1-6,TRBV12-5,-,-,CASGFGNGGSPLHF,TGTGCTAGTGGTTTCGGGAACGGGGGTTCACCCCTCCACTTT
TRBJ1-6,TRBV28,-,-,CASSPTGGSYNSPLHF,TGTGCCAGCAGTCCTACGGGGGGTTCCTATAATTCACCCCTCCACTTT
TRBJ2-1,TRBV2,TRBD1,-,CASSRRGTGEYNEQFF,TGTGCCAGCAGTCGTCGGGGGACAGGCGAATACAATGAGCAGTTCTTC
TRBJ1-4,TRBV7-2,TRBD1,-,CASSISTGRNEKLFF,TGTGCCAGCAGCATCTCGACAGGGCGTAATGAAAAACTGTTTTTT
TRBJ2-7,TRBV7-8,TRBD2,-,CASSFFGRENDEQYF,TGTGCCAGCAGCTTCTTCGGGCGGGAGAACGACGAGCAGTACTTC
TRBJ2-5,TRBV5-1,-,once,CASSLALREETQYF,TGCGCCAGCAGCTTGGCCTTACGGGAGGAGACCCAGTACTTC
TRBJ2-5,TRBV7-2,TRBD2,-,CASSLGSGGQETQYF,TGTGCCAGCAGCTTAGGTTCGGGGGGCCAAGAGACCCAGTACTTC
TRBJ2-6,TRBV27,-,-,CASSLRDPDRTAGANVLTF,TGTGCCAGCAGTTTACGTGACCCAGACAGGACGGCTGGGGCCAACGTCCTGACTTTC
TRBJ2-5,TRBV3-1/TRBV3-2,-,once,CASSQVAVSQYF,TGTGCCAGCAGCCAAGTCGCAGTATCCCAGTACTTC